Each of the 15 T cell receptor beta chains below was sequenced from the same sample in a study of CD8 T cells in ankylosing spondylitis. Findings of the study overall: It appeared that ankylosing spondylitis blood was characterized by a TCR beta motif of about 8 highly homologous variants.

TCRdb analysed the 5' RACE reads with MiXCR anew, one entry per CDR3 protein. The sample includes about 840,000 distinct CDR3 sequences, roughly 10% seen only once; the top ten take roughly 0.51%. These receptors have no identified antigens. Source material: blood, either unsorted or a sorted T cell fraction (not recorded which). These receptors came from a male donor with ankylosing spondylitis.

This clonotype was detected once. The chain couples TRBV11-2 to TRBJ1-1, with a possible D match to TRBD1 (6 bases). This CDR3 spans 13 amino acids. Trimming removed 6 bases at V and 0 bases at J, with 8 bases between. Germline-derived CDR1 and CDR2 are SGHAT and FQNNGV. The CDR3 sequence: CASRDSLNTEAFF. Here the CDR3 DNA reads TGTGCCAGCAGGGACAGTTTGAACACTGAAGCTTTCTTT.

The table lists this clonotype with many counts. The V gene is TRBV7-2, the J gene TRBJ1-5; no clear D gene. CDR1 is SGHTA, CDR2 FQGNSA, per germline. The CDR3 runs 14 residues. Trimming shortened V by 0 bases and J by 6 bases, and 9 bases separated the two germline ends. CDR3: CASSLARPGQPQHF. The DNA of the CDR3 is TGTGCCAGCAGCTTAGCTCGGCCGGGTCAGCCCCAGCATTTT.

Only a few counts were recorded for this clonotype. This chain connects TRBV15 to TRBJ2-5; 7 bases agree with TRBD1. This CDR3 region has 13 residues. V was clipped by 5 bases and J by 3 bases; unmatched bases: 3. Germline V gene lookup returns CDR1 LNHNV and CDR2 YYDKDF (reference sequence). The CDR3: CATSFDREETQYF. CDR3 bases: TGTGCCACCAGCTTCGACAGGGAAGAGACCCAGTACTTC.

This clonotype appeared a few times. Just one base apart from a much larger clone, this may be a read error. The chain recombines TRBV12-3 or TRBV12-4 with TRBJ1-6; TRBD1 is a possible D gene (5 bases). This CDR3 is built from 13 residues. The chain's CDR3 is CVSRVSYNSPLHF. The CDR3 DNA reads TGTGTCAGCAGGGTCTCCTATAATTCACCCCTCCACTTT.

This clonotype showed up just a few times. The J gene is TRBJ2-1, the V gene TRBV4-3, with 8 bases fitting TRBD2. Germline trimming cut 1 base from V and 9 bases from J; bases unmatched to any gene: 11. This CDR3 contains 16 residues. Germline CDR1 and CDR2: LGHNA and YSLEER. This CDR3 reads CASSQGRGAVGSEQFF. DNA for the CDR3: TGCGCCAGCAGCCAAGGGCGGGGGGCCGTCGGGAGTGAGCAGTTCTTC.

Many counts were recorded for this clonotype. The chain joins TRBV29-1 to TRBJ2-2; 10 nucleotides match TRBD2. The CDR3 runs 15 residues. In germline, CDR1 is SQVTM, CDR2 ANQGSEA. The J segment lost 0 bases and the V segment lost 2 bases, leaving 0 bases of the junction unmatched. The CDR3 DNA sequence: TGCAGCGTTGAAACTAGCGGGACGAACACCGGGGAGCTGTTTTTT. Protein: CSVETSGTNTGELFF.

This clonotype was seen more than once but under ten times. The J gene is TRBJ2-1, the V gene TRBV7-3; 7 bases align to TRBD2. Germline assignment: CDR1 SGHTA and CDR2 FQGTGA. The CDR3 sequence is 15 residues long. V was clipped by 6 bases and J by 4 bases; unmatched bases: 9. The CDR3 here is CASRTTGLLYNEQFF. CDR3 bases: TGTGCCAGCAGAACCACGGGACTATTATACAATGAGCAGTTCTTC.

This clonotype showed up just a few times. This chain joins TRBV5-1 and TRBJ1-1; maybe TRBD1 (5 bases). The V gene lost 7 bases and the J gene lost 5 bases, with 18 bases spanning the gap. The germline gives CDR1 SGHRS, CDR2 YFSETQ. The CDR3 contains 14 residues. The CDR3 region has the DNA TGCGCCAGCCACTTGGGGGGAGGAGGGACTGAAGCTTTCTTT. Protein sequence: CASHLGGGGTEAFF.

This chain joins TRBV20-1 and TRBJ1-1, with unresolved D. Germline V CDR1 and CDR2: DFQATT, SNEGSKA (reference sequence). The CDR3 spans 10 residues. V lost 4 bases, J lost 6 bases, and 6 bases lay in between. CDR3 DNA sequence: TGCAGTGCTAACCGGGCTGAAGCTTTCTTT. Encoded protein: CSANRAEAFF.

The chain uses TRBV20-1 and TRBJ2-5; 8 bases agree with TRBD1. With 6 bases clipped from V and 5 bases from J, the junction kept 14 bases outside the gene matches. Germline CDR1 and CDR2: DFQATT and SNEGSKA (reference sequence). This CDR3 region has 15 residues. This chain's CDR3 is CSAFNGQGASETQYF. Written as DNA, the CDR3 is TGCAGTGCATTCAACGGGCAGGGGGCTTCTGAGACCCAGTACTTC.

Only a few counts were recorded for this clonotype. The chain combines TRBV10-1 with TRBJ2-3; D uncertain. CDR3 length: 13 amino acids. Trimming took 3 bases from V and 5 from J, leaving 9 bases between them. The germline V gene has CDR1 WNHNN and CDR2 SYGVQD (reference sequence). The CDR3 coding sequence is TGCGCCAGCAGTGAATCTCTTGGAGATACGCAGTATTTT. As protein: CASSESLGDTQYF.

V gene TRBV6-5 combines with J gene TRBJ1-1, with unresolved D. The germline CDR1 and CDR2 sequences are MNHEY and SVGAGI. The V end was cut by 4 bases, the J end by 9 bases, with 12 bases between. The CDR3 loop spans 12 amino acids. CDR3 region: CASSSGFRKAFF. DNA for the CDR3: TGTGCCAGCAGTTCGGGCTTTCGGAAAGCTTTCTTT.

This clonotype was detected ten times or more. CDR3 amino acids: CSAISSGTGYNEQFF. CDR3 DNA: TGCAGTGCTATATCTAGCGGGACGGGTTACAATGAGCAGTTCTTC. The chain uses TRBV20-1 and TRBJ2-1, with 9 bases fitting TRBD2. The CDR3 totals 15 residues. With 4 bases clipped from V and 4 bases from J, the junction kept 8 bases outside the gene matches. Germline V gives CDR1 DFQATT, CDR2 SNEGSKA (reference sequence).

This clonotype was found a few times. The chain employs TRBV18 and TRBJ2-5; tentatively, D is TRBD2 (5 bases). CDR3 size: 14 residues. The V end lost 1 base, the J end lost 5 bases, and 11 bases lay between the germline ends. Germline-derived CDR1 and CDR2 are KGHSH and LQKENI. The CDR3 DNA is TGTGCCAGCTCACCACTAGCGCAAAGGGAGACCCAGTACTTC. Protein: CASSPLAQRETQYF.

The V call is TRBV5-1, the J call TRBJ2-7; the D gene is possibly TRBD2 (5 bases). CDR3 length: 14 amino acids. The V gene's germline CDR1 is SGHRS and CDR2 YFSETQ. V lost 6 bases and J 2 bases, leaving 15 bases between the germline ends. The CDR3 bases are TGCGCCAGCACCAATCCCACGAGGGCCTACGAGCAGTACTTC. Protein sequence: CASTNPTRAYEQYF. The full variable domain, its missing parts supplied by reference TRBV5-1 and TRBJ2-7, is KAGVTQTPRYLIKTRGQQVTLSCSPISGHRSVSWYQQTPGQGLQFLFEYFSETQRNKGNFPGRFSGRQFSNSRSEMNVSTLELGDSALYLCASTNPTRAYEQYFGPGTRLTVT.